One sample yielded the 6 T cell receptor beta chains listed below, sequenced in a study of identical twins. TCRdb reprocessed the 5' RACE reads with MiXCR, giving one entry per CDR3 protein. The sample carries approximately 220,000 distinct CDR3 sequences, around 10% recorded once. The sample consisted of memory (CD45RO+) T cells sorted from blood. These receptors all come from a woman between 18 and 29 years old in good health.

The chain couples TRBV3-1 to TRBJ2-1; TRBD2 agrees at 7 bases. This CDR3 comprises 14 residues. The V and J ends lost 4 bases and 3 bases, in that order; junction bases with no gene match: 3. Germline V gene lookup returns CDR1 LGHDT and CDR2 YNNKEL (reference sequence). CDR3 in amino acids: CASSPGLNYNEQFF. The CDR3 coding sequence is TGTGCCAGCAGCCCGGGACTAAACTACAATGAGCAGTTCTTC.

This clonotype showed up many times. J is TRBJ2-1 and V is TRBV12-3 or TRBV12-4; a weak D match, TRBD1 (5 bases). V lost 4 bases and J lost 4, with 17 bases in between. This CDR3 is built from 16 residues. This chain's CDR3 is CASSSPVYTGYNEQFF. CDR3 nucleotides: TGTGCCAGCAGTTCCCCCGTATATACAGGTTACAATGAGCAGTTCTTC.

In its sample, this clonotype was seen once. Here the CDR3 reads CASSGSGMGYNEQFF. CDR3 DNA: TGCGCCAGCAGCGGTAGCGGGATGGGGTACAATGAGCAGTTCTTC. The rearrangement uses TRBV5-1 and TRBJ2-1; 8 nucleotides align to TRBD2. The V segment lost 4 bases and the J segment 4 bases; nucleotides outside the gene matches: 7. Per the germline V gene, CDR1 is SGHRS and CDR2 is YFSETQ. The CDR3 sequence is 15 residues long.

The table lists this clonotype with many counts. The chain is built from TRBV15 and TRBJ2-5, with 9 bases lining up with TRBD2. The germline CDR1 and CDR2 sequences are LNHNV and YYDKDF (reference sequence). This CDR3 spans 14 amino acids. After removal of 3 bases from V and 4 bases from J, the junction contained 3 bases not matched to a gene. CDR3 DNA: TGTGCCACCAGCAGTCGCGGGGGGGGAGAGACCCAGTACTTC. Its protein product is CATSSRGGGETQYF.

This clonotype was picked up a small number of times. This chain uses TRBV20-1 with TRBJ2-7; 13 nucleotides agree with TRBD2. Losses at the gene ends were 5 bases for V and 4 bases for J; bases not matched to a gene: 11. This CDR3 spans 16 amino acids. Germline lookup yields CDR1 DFQATT and CDR2 SNEGSKA (reference sequence). Here the CDR3 DNA reads TGCAGTGCTTCCCGTCCTGGGACTAGCGGGAAGTACGAGCAGTACTTC. This encodes CSASRPGTSGKYEQYF.

The chain combines TRBV7-2 with TRBJ2-7; 8 bases are a match to TRBD2. This CDR3 spans 16 amino acids. Germline V lookup: CDR1 SGHTA, CDR2 FQGNSA. The V gene end was trimmed by 5 bases and the J gene end by 2 bases; junction bases not matched to a gene: 11. CDR3 residues: CASSREGPLLPYEQYF. The DNA for the CDR3 is TGTGCCAGCAGCCGGGAGGGCCCCCTATTACCCTACGAGCAGTACTTC.